This T cell receptor beta chain derives from a study of shared clonotypes between healthy human individuals. General study results and limits: Tissue TCR repertoires likely differ from these blood-only repertoires. The study generally estimated greater richness for naive than memory subsets.

A CD45RA+ naive subset and a CD45RA-negative memory subset were split from CD4+ cells. The V and J ends lost 4 bases and 2 bases respectively, with 8 bases between them. This CDR3 is built from 13 residues. This clone was seen just once. What it binds is unknown. Measured with immunoSEQ multiplex PCR; TCRdb has only the in-frame clones, and not every one. The repertoire holds roughly 2.2 million clones, with 85% to 95% as singletons. Material: naive CD4+ T cells from PBMCs. The subset is: CD45RA+ positively selected. The TCR was taken from a man in his late teens or twenties in good health. Some clones in this sample may be carry-over from other donors' samples. This chain links TRBV23-1 with TRBJ2-5; D unresolved. TRBV23-1 is known as an ORF, though its function is uncertain. CDR3 nucleotides: TGCGCCAGCAGTCGCGCGGAACAAGAGACCCAGTACTTC. Its protein product is CASSRAEQETQYF.